This T cell receptor beta chain was recorded in a study of blood T cell repertoires in COVID-19. Across the whole study: Spain, Italy and the United States supplied samples that represented acute and convalescent COVID-19.

In the original processing: Estimated nucleated cell counts came from reference gene primer amplification. The assay was immunoSEQ multiplex PCR, and TCRdb's table has in-frame clones only and misses some. V and J calls and clone size follow that table, whereas D and trimming were derived from the DNA. The data hold fewer than 250,000 clones, with about 93% observed a single time. In germline, CDR1 is LNHDA, CDR2 SQIVND (reference sequence). J gave up 6 bases and V 5 bases, and 10 bases lay outside the gene matches. This CDR3 comprises 16 residues. This TCR was sampled from a man aged 55 to 70 with COVID-19, enrolled during active disease. This chain links TRBV19 with TRBJ1-5, with 10 bases aligning to TRBD1. The sequenced material came from peripheral blood. The CDR3 nucleotides read TGTGCCAGTAGTCCTCGGGACAGGGGATTTTTTCAGCCCCAGCATTTT. Amino acid sequence: CASSPRDRGFFQPQHF.